The 27 T cell receptor beta chains in this list originate from one sample, sequenced in a study of T cells in women clearing cervical HPV infection. Clones were sequenced by immunoSEQ multiplex PCR, and TCRdb holds only the in-frame ones, with some missing. The repertoire table contains tens of thousands of clones. Sequenced: blood buffy coat. The receptors shown here come from a woman between 18 and 70 years old with a cervical HPV16 infection that either progressed to CIN3+ or cleared (not recorded which).

Points on this clone: The read finishes 3 residues shy of the CDR3 end, and the germline J gene is used to complete it. This chain links TRBV7-3 with TRBJ2-1; D unresolved. This CDR3 is 14 amino acids long. V was clipped by 4 bases and J by 5 bases, with 12 bases between them. From germline, CDR1 is SGHTA and CDR2 FQGTGA. The covered CDR3 bases are TGTGCCAGCAGCTCCGGGTCTCCCCACAATGAG. Translation gives CASSSGSPHNE. The whole CDR3 sequence reads CASSSGSPHNEQFF.

Judged by frequency, this clone is medium-sized. Read data end 3 residues before the CDR3 end; the end is taken from the germline J gene. V is TRBV18 and J is TRBJ2-5; 11 bases agree with TRBD2. J gave up 2 bases and V 5 bases, and 4 bases lay outside the gene matches. The CDR3 has 15 amino acids. Germline assignment: CDR1 KGHSH and CDR2 LQKENI. The CDR3 reads CASSAGTSGQETQYF. Incomplete CDR3 DNA: TGTGCCAGCTCAGCTGGGACTAGCGGACAAGAGACC.

A remark on this clone: Sequencing ends 3 residues short of the CDR3 end; the germline J gene provides the rest. The V call is TRBV12-3 or TRBV12-4, the J call TRBJ1-2, with 8 nucleotides matching TRBD1. Losses at the gene ends were 4 bases for V and 7 bases for J; bases not matched to a gene: 8. The CDR3 contains 14 residues. CDR3 bases read: TGTGCCAGCAGTTCGGGACAGGCGAGGATTGGC. It encodes CASSSGQARIG. The entire CDR3 reads CASSSGQARIGYTF.

About this clone: The missing CDR3 end, 3 residues past where the read stops, is filled in from the germline J gene. The gene calls are TRBV20-1 and TRBJ1-2; 10 nucleotides line up with TRBD1. Germline-derived CDR1 and CDR2 are DFQATT and SNEGSKA (reference sequence). Trimming removed 0 bases from V and 4 bases from J; junction bases left unmatched: 2. The CDR3 is made up of 14 amino acids. The CDR3 protein is CSARERQGAYGYTF. The CDR3 DNA, read in part, is TGCAGTGCTAGAGAACGACAGGGGGCCTATGGC.

Worth noting for this clone: The read falls 3 residues short of the CDR3 end, and the missing part is taken from the germline J gene. V and J are TRBV5-4 and TRBJ2-2; TRBD1 might be the D (6 bases). Trimming cost V 3 bases and J 3 bases, with 12 bases left between them. This CDR3 has 15 residues. Germline V gives CDR1 SGHNT, CDR2 YYREEE (reference sequence). Partial CDR3 DNA: TGTGCCAGCAGCTCTTACGGGACATACACCGGGGAG. It encodes CASSSYGTYTGE. The full CDR3 sequence reads CASSSYGTYTGELFF.

Points on this clone: The read terminates 3 residues ahead of where the CDR3 ends, so the germline J gene completes it. The chain combines TRBV5-1 with TRBJ2-2; 8 positions agree with TRBD1. V shed 5 bases, J shed 7 bases, and the junction held 10 bases outside the gene matches. Per germline, CDR1 SGHRS and CDR2 YFSETQ. This CDR3 contains 15 residues. CDR3 DNA, as far as it was read: TGCGCCAGCAGGCGAACCGACAGGGGCTACGGGGAG. Translation gives CASRRTDRGYGE. The whole CDR3 reads CASRRTDRGYGELFF.

About this clone itself: The sequenced fragment ends 3 residues before the CDR3 boundary, so the rest is inferred from the germline J gene. V is TRBV7-6 and J is TRBJ1-3; D ambiguous. The ends were cut back, 2 bases at V and 4 bases at J, with 21 bases in the middle. Germline V gene sequence: CDR1 SGHVS, CDR2 FNYEAQ. The CDR3 covers 18 residues. This chain's CDR3 is CASSLRVEAIVAGNTIYF. CDR3 DNA, as far as it was read: TGTGCCAGCAGCTTAAGGGTAGAGGCCATTGTGGCAGGAAACACC.

Considering frequency, this clone is medium-sized (0.01 to 0.1%). The read terminates 3 residues before the CDR3 end, so the remaining end is supplied by the germline J gene. The V and J genes are TRBV2 and TRBJ2-3, with 7 bases identical to TRBD2. The J segment lost 0 bases and the V segment lost 10 bases, leaving 4 bases of the junction unmatched. This CDR3 has 13 amino acids. The V gene's germline CDR1 is SNHLY and CDR2 FYNNEI. The CDR3 DNA, read in part, is TGTGCCACCAGCGGGGAGAGCACAGATACG. Translation gives CATSGESTDT. In full, the CDR3 is CATSGESTDTQYF.

A word on this clone: Other DNA sequences within the sample encode an identical CDR3. The CDR3 loop is CASSFGTNAGELFF. The CDR3 bases that were read are TGTGCCAGCAGCTTCGGGACAAACGCCGGGGAG. The V gene is TRBV7-3, the J gene TRBJ2-2; D is possibly TRBD1 (6 bases). The missing CDR3 end, 3 residues past where the read stops, is filled in from the germline J gene. From germline, CDR1 is SGHTA and CDR2 FQGTGA. The CDR3 has 14 residues. V was shortened by 3 bases and J by 6 bases, with 11 bases between the two germline ends.

This CDR3 reads CSVEDGDRSSYEQYF. The part of the CDR3 DNA that was read is TGCAGCGTTGAAGACGGAGACAGATCGTCCTACGAG. The gene calls are TRBV29-1 and TRBJ2-7; D may be TRBD1 (5 bases). Coverage ceases 3 residues before the CDR3 finishes, and the germline J gene fills in the end. Germline-derived CDR1 and CDR2 are SQVTM and ANQGSEA. Trimming left V 0 bases short and J 1 base short, with 13 bases between. The CDR3 consists of 15 residues.

In terms of frequency, this clone is medium-sized. The sequenced fragment ends 3 residues before the CDR3 boundary, so the rest is inferred from the germline J gene. Distinct nucleotide sequences in the sample also encode this CDR3. V is TRBV5-1 and J is TRBJ2-3; 7 bases line up with TRBD2. The junction had 6 bases not matched to a gene; V was cut back by 4 bases and J by 4 bases. Germline V gives CDR1 SGHRS, CDR2 YFSETQ. This CDR3 is built from 14 residues. The part of the CDR3 DNA that was read is TGCGCCAGCAGCCAAGGACTAGTCGCAGATACG. Amino acids: CASSQGLVADT. Given in full, the CDR3 is CASSQGLVADTQYF.

As concerns this clone: The missing CDR3 end, 3 residues past where the read stops, is filled in from the germline J gene. The chain has TRBV15 and TRBJ2-1, with 9 bases fitting TRBD2. V lost 0 bases to trimming and J lost 6 bases; unmatched junction nucleotides: 3. This CDR3 has 15 residues. Germline values: CDR1 LNHNV, CDR2 YYDKDF (reference sequence). This CDR3 reads CATSRERGGINEQFF. The CDR3 bases that were read are TGTGCCACCAGCAGAGAGCGGGGGGGCATCAATGAG.

Concerning this clone itself: Sequencing ends 3 residues short of the CDR3 end; the germline J gene provides the rest. V gene TRBV2 combines with J gene TRBJ2-1; 9 bases match TRBD1. The CDR3 runs to 13 residues. CDR1 is SNHLY and CDR2 is FYNNEI in the germline V gene. J was trimmed by 9 bases and V by 5 bases; bases with no gene match: 5. CDR3 DNA, as far as it was read: TGTGCCAGCAGTAAAACAGGGGGCGGTGAG. It is translated as CASSKTGGGE. The whole CDR3 region reads CASSKTGGGEQFF.

Its frequency marks this clone as medium-sized. The CDR3 is cut off 3 residues early in the read; its end comes from the germline J gene. The V call is TRBV18, the J call TRBJ2-3; possible D gene TRBD2, 5 bases. The ends were cut back, 7 bases at V and 4 bases at J, with 6 bases in the middle. Germline assignment: CDR1 KGHSH and CDR2 LQKENI. The CDR3 is 11 amino acids. The DNA read from the CDR3 is TGTGCCAGCTGGCGGGCAGATACG. It translates to CASWRADT. The whole CDR3 protein reads CASWRADTQYF.

Worth noting for this clone: The read terminates 3 residues ahead of where the CDR3 ends, so the germline J gene completes it. V gene TRBV7-9 combines with J gene TRBJ1-6; 7 bases map to TRBD1. The ends lost 5 bases at V and 5 bases at J; junction bases unmatched: 6. The CDR3 totals 15 residues. Germline values: CDR1 SEHNR, CDR2 FQNEAQ (reference sequence). The CDR3 bases that were read are TGTGCCAGCAGCCTAGGGGACAGAAATAATTCACCC. Its protein is CASSLGDRNNSP. The CDR3 reads in full as CASSLGDRNNSPLHF.

Concerning this clone: From the germline J gene comes the end of the CDR3, since the read stops 3 residues before it. This chain uses TRBV7-9 with TRBJ2-5; D is possibly TRBD1 (5 bases). This CDR3 has 15 residues. Between the trimmed V and J ends, which lost 1 base and 3 bases, there was a span of 12 bases. CDR1 SEHNR and CDR2 FQNEAQ come from the germline V gene (reference sequence). The CDR3 bases that were read are TGTGCCAGCAGCTTAGTAGGGGCCCCAGAAGAGACC. Protein: CASSLVGAPEET. The whole CDR3 sequence reads CASSLVGAPEETQYF.

As regards this clone: The read falls 3 residues short of the CDR3 end, and the missing part is taken from the germline J gene. The chain combines TRBV6-1 with TRBJ2-1, with TRBD2 matching over 10 bases. This CDR3 has 15 amino acids. Germline values: CDR1 MNHNS, CDR2 SASEGT. V was pared by 5 bases and J by 7 bases, with 8 bases of the junction left unmatched. The CDR3 loop reads CASSKGTSAGNEQFF. The CDR3 bases that were read are TGTGCCAGCAGTAAAGGGACTAGCGCGGGGAATGAG.

With respect to this clone: Read data end 3 residues before the CDR3 end; the end is taken from the germline J gene. This chain links TRBV5-1 with TRBJ2-1; TRBD1 agrees at 8 bases. Per the germline V gene, CDR1 is SGHRS and CDR2 is YFSETQ. There are 17 residues in the CDR3. V dropped 0 bases and J dropped 1; count of bases not matched to a gene: 6. CDR3 bases read: TGCGCCAGCAGCTTGGAGAGGCAGGGGGCATCCTACAATGAG. Amino acids: CASSLERQGASYNE. The CDR3 in full is CASSLERQGASYNEQFF.

In the case of this clone: Relative to the germline gene, one junction end is altered; a read error may explain this. The sequence runs out 3 residues before the end of the CDR3; the remainder is reconstructed from the germline J gene. The rearrangement joins TRBV4-2 to TRBJ2-3; 7 positions match TRBD2. In germline, CDR1 is LGHNA, CDR2 YNFKEQ. The CDR3 loop spans 18 amino acids. CDR3 amino acids: CASSQDRGGGTSTDTQYF. The CDR3 bases that were read are TGCGCCAGCAGCCAAGATAGGGGCGGGGGAACCAGCACAGATACG.

Comment on this clone: The read falls 3 residues short of the CDR3 end, and the missing part is taken from the germline J gene. J is TRBJ2-3 and V is TRBV24-1, with 8 bases that match TRBD2. This CDR3 has 17 residues. The germline CDR1 and CDR2 sequences are KGHDR and SFDVKD. V was clipped by 4 bases and J by 3 bases; unmatched bases: 11. CDR3: CATSESFSKRGTDTQYF. The covered CDR3 bases are TGTGCCACCAGTGAATCCTTTAGTAAGCGGGGGACAGATACG.

On this clone: The read ends 3 residues early relative to the CDR3; the germline J gene fills the gap. The chain carries TRBV7-9 and TRBJ1-1; TRBD1 is a possible D gene (5 bases). This CDR3 is 15 amino acids long. Trimming shortened V by 5 bases and J by 1 base, and 14 bases separated the two germline ends. From germline, CDR1 is SEHNR and CDR2 FQNEAQ (reference sequence). The CDR3 bases that were read are TGTGCCAGCAGCCGAAGGGTGGGGCGGAACACTGAA. It is translated as CASSRRVGRNTE. The CDR3 as a whole reads CASSRRVGRNTEAFF.

To note about this clone: The DNA ends 3 residues before the CDR3 does, and the rest of the CDR3 is filled in from the germline J gene. The V and J genes are TRBV28 and TRBJ1-6; the D gene is possibly TRBD1 (6 bases). V lost 4 bases and J 7 bases, leaving 11 bases between the germline ends. Germline V gives CDR1 MDHEN, CDR2 SYDVKM. The CDR3 is 14 residues long. CDR3: CASSYRVENSPLHF. The DNA read from the CDR3 is TGTGCCAGCAGTTACAGGGTTGAGAATTCACCC.

In regard to this clone: The missing CDR3 end, 3 residues past where the read stops, is filled in from the germline J gene. The V and J genes are TRBV6-2 or TRBV6-3 and TRBJ1-1; D remains unclear. In germline, CDR1 is MNHEY, CDR2 SVGEGT. The CDR3 loop spans 13 amino acids. Trimming left V 7 bases short and J 4 bases short, with 13 bases between. The covered CDR3 bases are TGTGCCAGCATTCCCGTGGAGGGCACTGAA. Translating it yields CASIPVEGTE. The entire CDR3 is CASIPVEGTEAFF.

Remarks on this clone: The read is 3 residues too short to cover the CDR3 end, so that end is filled in from the germline J gene. The V gene is TRBV6-1, the J gene TRBJ1-2; D not resolved. The CDR3 consists of 14 residues. Germline loops: CDR1 MNHNS, CDR2 SASEGT. The V end lost 2 bases, the J end lost 0 bases, and 7 bases lay between the germline ends. This CDR3 is CASSEIKANYGYTF. The CDR3 bases that were read are TGTGCCAGCAGTGAAATCAAGGCTAACTATGGC.

In regard to this clone: The read is 3 residues too short to cover the CDR3 end, so that end is filled in from the germline J gene. The chain is built from TRBV7-9 and TRBJ1-1; possibly TRBD1 for D (6 bases). Germline V CDR1 and CDR2: SEHNR, FQNEAQ (reference sequence). This CDR3 spans 14 amino acids. CDR3 DNA, as far as it was read: TGTGCCAGCAGCTCCCGGGACACCCAAGAGACC. Its protein product is CASSSRDTQET. The full CDR3 protein is CASSSRDTQETAFF.

For this clone: The sequenced fragment ends 3 residues before the CDR3 boundary, so the rest is inferred from the germline J gene. The V call is TRBV30, the J call TRBJ2-3; possibly TRBD1 or TRBD2 for D (5 bases each). Germline CDR1 reads GTSNPN; CDR2 reads SVGIG (reference sequence). This CDR3 is 14 amino acids long. The CDR3 DNA, read in part, is TGTGCCTGGAGTATAGACCGGTTAGGGGAGACG. This sequence encodes CAWSIDRLGET. The full CDR3 protein is CAWSIDRLGETQYF.

Comments on this clone: Read coverage stops 3 residues before the CDR3 terminus; the germline J gene supplies the remainder. This chain links TRBV7-9 with TRBJ2-5; 11 bases line up with TRBD2. CDR1 is SEHNR and CDR2 is FQNEAQ in the germline V gene (reference sequence). Trimming removed 5 bases from V and 3 bases from J; junction bases left unmatched: 5. CDR3 size: 15 residues. The CDR3 protein is CASSNLAGGEETQYF. CDR3 DNA, as far as it was read: TGTGCCAGCAGCAACTTAGCGGGGGGGGAAGAGACC.